The entry below describes one T cell receptor beta chain. The CDR3 is made up of 17 amino acids. The germline CDR1 and CDR2 sequences are MNHNS and SASEGT. J gave up 5 bases and V 4 bases, and 11 bases lay outside the gene matches. The data stem from a study of cytomegalovirus exposure and HLA in healthy donors. About the study: It was reported in a later analysis that the same platform had been used for the approximately 110 validation repertoires as for the roughly 670 first-cohort repertoires.

Sequencing used immunoSEQ multiplex PCR; TCRdb keeps in-frame clones, though not all of them. The repertoire includes about 330,000 clones, roughly nine tenths of them detected once, and about 1.2% sits in the top ten. Donors were drawn from the approximately 120-subject validation cohort, separate from the roughly 670-subject first cohort. The receptor's source is a woman in her 30s in good health and CMV-seropositive. The chain links TRBV6-1 to TRBJ2-1; the match to TRBD1 covers 10 bases. The sequenced sample consisted of PBMCs. Written as DNA, the CDR3 is TGTGCCAGCAGTGGCCAGACAGGGGGCTTGAGGGACAATGAGCAGTTCTTC. This translates into CASSGQTGGLRDNEQFF.